One sample yielded the 24 T cell receptor beta chains listed below, sequenced in a study of T cells expressing NK-cell markers. After re-calling the 5' RACE reads, TCRdb lists one entry per CDR3 protein, DNA absent. The repertoire table contains hundreds of thousands of distinct CDR3 sequences. Sequencing was carried out using blood T cells: a sorted CD56 or NKG2C T cell subset, CD4+ or CD8+ T cells, or bulk PBMC T cells (not recorded which). All receptors derive from a woman between 18 and 69 years old in good health.

The chain is built from TRBV11-2 and TRBJ1-5; TCRdb lists TRBD1, though no DNA is available to test this call. Germline-derived CDR1 and CDR2 are SGHAT and FQNNGV. This CDR3 contains 13 residues. CDR3 amino acids: CASSWTENQPQHF.

The gene calls are TRBV6-1 and TRBJ2-3; TCRdb calls TRBD2, which cannot be checked without DNA. The CDR3 contains 16 residues. Per the germline V gene, CDR1 is MNHNS and CDR2 is SASEGT. This chain's CDR3 is CASSDPSGGTGDTQYF.

V gene TRBV9 combines with J gene TRBJ1-5. CDR1 and CDR2 (germline): SGDLS, YYNGEE. The CDR3 is made up of 13 amino acids. CDR3 sequence reads: CASSPAGNQPQHF.

This sequence joins TRBV4-1 and TRBJ1-2; checking the TCRdb D call of TRBD1 is not possible without DNA. This CDR3 contains 16 residues. CDR1 and CDR2 (germline): MGHRA, YSYEKL. The CDR3: CASSHRPRGSNYGYTF.

The chain combines TRBV4-3 with TRBJ1-6; TCRdb picks TRBD1, but there is no DNA to check that call. CDR1 and CDR2 from the germline V gene are LGHNA and YSLEER. The CDR3 has 15 residues. The CDR3 is CASSPGTGYNSPLHF.

This chain uses TRBV29-1 with TRBJ2-5. The CDR3 is made up of 14 amino acids. CDR1 is SQVTM, CDR2 ANQGSEA, per germline. The chain's CDR3 is CSVETVLNKETQYF.

The chain carries TRBV27 and TRBJ1-1; TCRdb selects TRBD1, and the lack of DNA leaves this call unchecked. The germline V gene encodes CDR1 MNHEY and CDR2 SMNVEV (reference sequence). This CDR3 contains 15 residues. The CDR3 sequence is CASSPRQMMNTEAFF.

The rearrangement uses TRBV7-3 and TRBJ2-3; the D call of TRBD2 rests on TCRdb alone, since no DNA is present to check it. This CDR3 is 15 amino acids long. Germline CDR1 SGHTA, CDR2 FQGTGA. CDR3 amino acids: CASSSTGGPTDTQYF.

The chain recombines TRBV12-3 or TRBV12-4 with TRBJ2-3; TCRdb outputs TRBD1, but without DNA this stays unchecked. The CDR3 runs 13 residues. CDR3 protein: CASTWGGTDTQYF.

This chain's CDR3 is CASSPVAGTGPYEQYF. The chain is built from TRBV27 and TRBJ2-7; TCRdb picks TRBD1, but there is no DNA to check that call. In germline, CDR1 is MNHEY, CDR2 SMNVEV (reference sequence). CDR3 size: 16 residues.

V gene TRBV18 combines with J gene TRBJ2-7; the TCRdb D gene call, TRBD1, has no DNA to confirm it. CDR3 size: 15 residues. Looked up from germline, CDR1 is KGHSH and CDR2 is LQKENI. The CDR3 loop is CASSPPGTGSYEQYF. The entire variable domain, with the rest obtained from reference TRBV18 and TRBJ2-7, is as follows: NAGVMQNPRHLVRRRGQEARLRCSPMKGHSHVYWYRQLPEEGLKFMVYLQKENIIDESGMPKERFSAEFPKEGPSILRIQQVVRGDSAAYFCASSPPGTGSYEQYFGPGTRLTVT.

The genes are TRBV12-3 or TRBV12-4 and TRBJ2-7; TCRdb's D call, TRBD2, is unchecked because there is no DNA. The CDR3 contains 15 residues. CDR3 sequence: CASSFELPTPSEQYF.

The chain joins TRBV20-1 to TRBJ2-5; with no DNA, the TCRdb D assignment of TRBD1 cannot be verified. The CDR3 has 13 residues. CDR1 is DFQATT, CDR2 SNEGSKA, per germline (reference sequence). CDR3 protein: CSARYRDPETQYF.

This chain connects TRBV12-3 or TRBV12-4 to TRBJ2-1; without DNA, the TCRdb call of TRBD1 cannot be checked. This CDR3 spans 14 amino acids. Here the CDR3 reads CASSLYRGSTEQFF.

This chain joins TRBV11-2 and TRBJ2-1; TCRdb indicates TRBD1, and absent DNA this call remains unverified. Germline CDR1 is SGHAT and CDR2 is FQNNGV. CDR3 length: 15 amino acids. CDR3 in amino acids: CASSPTGLGLNEQFF.

CDR3 residues: CASSNREGREKLFF. The chain combines TRBV12-3 or TRBV12-4 with TRBJ1-4; TCRdb reports TRBD1, a call that lacks DNA to check it against. The length of the CDR3 is 14 residues.

The J gene is TRBJ1-5, the V gene TRBV27; TCRdb proposes TRBD1, but this gene call is untestable without DNA. Germline lookup yields CDR1 MNHEY and CDR2 SMNVEV (reference sequence). The CDR3 is 14 amino acids. The CDR3 is CASSYRGVNQPQHF.

The chain links TRBV20-1 to TRBJ2-1; absent DNA, TCRdb's TRBD2 call cannot be checked. The CDR3 runs 14 residues. Germline V CDR1 and CDR2: DFQATT, SNEGSKA (reference sequence). The CDR3 protein is CSALAGGKNNEQFF.

J is TRBJ2-3 and V is TRBV6-2 or TRBV6-3; TCRdb designates TRBD1, a call that cannot be tested without DNA. The CDR3 is 13 residues long. In germline, CDR1 is MNHEY, CDR2 SVGEGT. The chain's CDR3 is CATNRGRGDTQYF.

The V gene is TRBV12-3 or TRBV12-4, the J gene TRBJ1-5. This CDR3 region has 15 residues. CDR3 amino acids: CASSLPRRIGQPQHF.

The chain recombines TRBV9 with TRBJ1-3; there is no DNA to check the TCRdb D call of TRBD1. The CDR3 consists of 16 residues. Germline V gene lookup returns CDR1 SGDLS and CDR2 YYNGEE. CDR3: CASSVRGVDSGNTIYF.

The chain has TRBV6-2 or TRBV6-3 and TRBJ1-1; no DNA is available, so the TRBD1 call from TCRdb remains unchecked. Per the germline V gene, CDR1 is MNHEY and CDR2 is SVGEGT. There are 16 residues in the CDR3. CDR3 sequence: CASSYSGGRMNTEAFF.

J is TRBJ2-1 and V is TRBV30. Germline V gives CDR1 GTSNPN, CDR2 SVGIG (reference sequence). CDR3 length: 11 amino acids. CDR3 region: CAWSVGDEQFF.

The V and J genes are TRBV27 and TRBJ2-1. CDR1 and CDR2 (germline): MNHEY, SMNVEV (reference sequence). The CDR3 is made up of 12 amino acids. The CDR3 loop is CASRTSYNEQFF.